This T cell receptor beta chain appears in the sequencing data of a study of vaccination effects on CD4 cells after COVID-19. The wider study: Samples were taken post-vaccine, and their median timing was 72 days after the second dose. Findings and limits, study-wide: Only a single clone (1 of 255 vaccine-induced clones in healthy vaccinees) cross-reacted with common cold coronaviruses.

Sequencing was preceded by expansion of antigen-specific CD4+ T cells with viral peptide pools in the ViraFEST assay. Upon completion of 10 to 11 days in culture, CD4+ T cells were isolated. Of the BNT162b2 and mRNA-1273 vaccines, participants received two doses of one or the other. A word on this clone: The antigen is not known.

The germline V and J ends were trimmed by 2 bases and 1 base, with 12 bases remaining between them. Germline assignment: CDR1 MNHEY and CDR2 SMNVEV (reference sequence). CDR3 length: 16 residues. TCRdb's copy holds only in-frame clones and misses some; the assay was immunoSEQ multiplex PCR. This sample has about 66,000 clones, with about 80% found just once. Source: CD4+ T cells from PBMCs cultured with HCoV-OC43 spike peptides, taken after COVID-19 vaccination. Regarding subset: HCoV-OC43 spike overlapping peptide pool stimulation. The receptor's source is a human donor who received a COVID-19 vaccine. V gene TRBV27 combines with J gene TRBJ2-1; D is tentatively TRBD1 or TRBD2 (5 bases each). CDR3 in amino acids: CASSLRRENSYNEQFF. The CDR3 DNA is TGTGCCAGCAGTTTACGCAGGGAGAATTCCTACAATGAGCAGTTCTTC.